A single sample is the source of the 18 T cell receptor beta chains below, sequenced in a study of cytomegalovirus exposure and HLA in healthy donors. The PCR contained 60 Vbeta and 13 Jbeta primers. Sequencing was performed with immunoSEQ multiplex PCR; in TCRdb, only in-frame clones are kept and a portion is missing. Of roughly 130,000 clones listed, 80% to 90% are singletons. Sequences were obtained from PBMCs. Receptors were obtained from a young woman in good health and CMV-seropositive.

The rearrangement uses TRBV28 and TRBJ1-2; D remains unclear. The germline V gene encodes CDR1 MDHEN and CDR2 SYDVKM. This CDR3 region has 14 residues. V was clipped by 4 bases and J by 4 bases, with 13 bases between them. The CDR3 region has the DNA TGTGCCAGCAGTTCCCTGGACGGGAGCTATGGCTACACCTTC. Amino acids: CASSSLDGSYGYTF.

The V gene is TRBV9, the J gene TRBJ1-2; D perhaps matches TRBD1 (5 bases). This CDR3 contains 15 residues. Germline lookup yields CDR1 SGDLS and CDR2 YYNGEE. Trimming took 3 bases from V and 8 from J, leaving 20 bases between them. In DNA, the CDR3 is TGTGCCAGCAGCGAAGGTTGGGGCTCTGTAAAGGGCTACACCTTC. This encodes CASSEGWGSVKGYTF.

V and J are TRBV5-4 and TRBJ1-1; 8 nucleotides line up with TRBD1. The CDR3 is made up of 15 amino acids. The V and J ends lost 4 bases and 0 bases, in that order; junction bases with no gene match: 5. Germline assignment: CDR1 SGHNT and CDR2 YYREEE (reference sequence). The CDR3 sequence is CASSRRGLVNTEAFF. Here the CDR3 DNA reads TGTGCCAGCAGCCGCAGGGGGCTCGTGAACACTGAAGCTTTCTTT. Complete variable domain (other parts from reference TRBV5-4 and TRBJ1-1): ETGVTQSPTHLIKTRGQQVTLRCSSQSGHNTVSWYQQALGQGPQFIFQYYREEENGRGNFPPRFSGLQFPNYSSELNVNALELDDSALYLCASSRRGLVNTEAFFGQGTRLTVV.

The chain links TRBV10-2 to TRBJ1-2; TRBD1 might be the D (6 bases). The CDR3 contains 14 residues. Germline CDR1 reads WSHSY; CDR2 reads SAAADI. Trimming took off 0 bases at V and 8 bases at J, with 13 bases between the two ends. CDR3 coding DNA: TGCGCCAGCAGTGAGTCTACCCCAGGGGAGGGCTACACCTTC. Translated: CASSESTPGEGYTF.

As to this clone: The junction does not match germline at one end; this may be a read error. The chain employs TRBV7-9 and TRBJ2-3; possibly TRBD1 for D (5 bases). The V gene's germline CDR1 is SEHNR and CDR2 FQNEAQ (reference sequence). The CDR3 totals 14 residues. For the CDR3, the DNA is TGTTCCAGCAGCTCAGTCCTAGGGGCAGATACGCAGTATTTT. Encoded protein: CSSSSVLGADTQYF.

In its sample, this clone was seen a few times. The V call is TRBV5-4, the J call TRBJ2-7; D unresolved. The germline gives CDR1 SGHNT, CDR2 YYREEE (reference sequence). Trimming shortened V by 2 bases and J by 1 base, and 4 bases separated the two germline ends. CDR3 length: 12 residues. The CDR3 loop reads CASSFESYEQYF. CDR3 bases: TGTGCCAGCAGCTTTGAGTCCTACGAGCAGTACTTC.

J is TRBJ1-4 and V is TRBV5-1; the D gene is possibly TRBD1 (5 bases). The CDR3 totals 16 residues. The germline gives CDR1 SGHRS, CDR2 YFSETQ. V was pared by 0 bases and J by 0 bases, with 9 bases between. The CDR3 DNA follows: TGCGCCAGCAGCTTGGGAGACAGCACAACTAATGAAAAACTGTTTTTT. Its protein product is CASSLGDSTTNEKLFF. Together with reference TRBV5-1 and TRBJ1-4, the CDR3 gives the full variable domain: KAGVTQTPRYLIKTRGQQVTLSCSPISGHRSVSWYQQTPGQGLQFLFEYFSETQRNKGNFPGRFSGRQFSNSRSEMNVSTLELGDSALYLCASSLGDSTTNEKLFFGSGTQLSVL.

The chain is built from TRBV18 and TRBJ1-3; a possible D gene is TRBD1 (5 bases). The V end lost 8 bases, the J end lost 0 bases, and 14 bases lay between the germline ends. The germline CDR1 and CDR2 sequences are KGHSH and LQKENI. This CDR3 has 15 residues. CDR3 sequence (DNA): TGTGCCAGCCGACGATCTACAGGCTCTGGAAACACCATATATTTT. The encoded protein is CASRRSTGSGNTIYF.

This clone appeared a few times. The chain is built from TRBV19 and TRBJ2-3, with 8 bases fitting TRBD2. This CDR3 has 16 residues. CDR1 LNHDA and CDR2 SQIVND come from the germline V gene (reference sequence). Losses at the gene ends were 4 bases for V and 5 bases for J; bases not matched to a gene: 11. In nucleotides, the CDR3 is TGTGCCAGTAGTACAGGACCGGGGGGGTCTGGAGATACGCAGTATTTT. Protein: CASSTGPGGSGDTQYF.

This rearrangement joins TRBV9 to TRBJ2-5, with D possibly being TRBD2 (5 bases). V was clipped by 4 bases and J by 5 bases, with 15 bases between them. The CDR3 is made up of 14 amino acids. Germline V gene sequence: CDR1 SGDLS, CDR2 YYNGEE. The CDR3 is CASSPSGGGETQYF. For the CDR3, the DNA is TGTGCCAGCAGCCCCTCCGGCGGAGGTGAGACCCAGTACTTC.

This chain uses TRBV9 with TRBJ2-7; D unclear. V was shortened by 0 bases and J by 4 bases, with 11 bases between the two germline ends. There are 14 residues in the CDR3. The germline V gene has CDR1 SGDLS and CDR2 YYNGEE. CDR3 sequence reads: CASSVVDNSYEQYF. The CDR3 DNA is TGTGCCAGCAGCGTAGTCGACAACTCTTACGAGCAGTACTTC. Filled out from reference TRBV9 and TRBJ2-7, the complete variable domain reads DSGVTQTPKHLITATGQRVTLRCSPRSGDLSVYWYQQSLDQGLQFLIQYYNGEERAKGNILERFSAQQFPDLHSELNLSSLELGDSALYFCASSVVDNSYEQYFGPGTRLTVT.

The chain is built from TRBV30 and TRBJ2-2; 9 nucleotides match TRBD1. V trimming: 4 bases; J trimming: 4 bases; junction bases outside the gene matches: 7. Germline CDR1 is GTSNPN and CDR2 is SVGIG (reference sequence). This CDR3 has 15 residues. CDR3 DNA: TGTGCCTGGAACCACCGGGACAGGGCCACCGGGGAGCTGTTTTTT. As protein: CAWNHRDRATGELFF.

CDR3 amino acids: CASSASHGSYLGYTF. CDR3 nucleotide sequence: TGTGCCAGCAGTGCGTCCCACGGGTCGTATTTAGGCTACACCTTC. The rearrangement uses TRBV6-5 and TRBJ1-2; the D is unclear. This CDR3 region has 15 residues. Germline CDR1 MNHEY, CDR2 SVGAGI. The V and J ends lost 5 bases and 8 bases respectively, with 21 bases between them.

J is TRBJ1-2 and V is TRBV2; 7 positions match TRBD1. The V gene's germline CDR1 is SNHLY and CDR2 FYNNEI. CDR3 length: 14 residues. Germline trimming cut 6 bases from V and 4 bases from J; bases unmatched to any gene: 8. CDR3 protein: CASSLRDSRYGYTF. CDR3 bases: TGTGCCAGCAGCCTCCGGGACAGTCGCTATGGCTACACCTTC.

This rearrangement joins TRBV7-3 to TRBJ2-1, with a tentative D call TRBD2 (6 bases). The CDR3 runs 13 residues. Between the trimmed V and J ends, which lost 5 bases and 4 bases, there was a span of 9 bases. The germline V gene encodes CDR1 SGHTA and CDR2 FQGTGA. This CDR3 reads CASSGTLYNEQFF. DNA of the CDR3: TGTGCCAGCAGCGGGACTCTATACAATGAGCAGTTCTTC.

This clone was recorded only once. The gene calls are TRBV9 and TRBJ2-5; 9 nucleotides match TRBD1. From germline, CDR1 is SGDLS and CDR2 YYNGEE. The ends lost 0 bases at V and 3 bases at J; junction bases unmatched: 18. This CDR3 comprises 20 residues. CDR3 amino acids: CASSVDGTGNPLSAKETQYF. The CDR3 DNA reads as TGTGCCAGCAGCGTAGACGGGACAGGGAACCCCCTTAGCGCGAAAGAGACCCAGTACTTC.

This chain uses TRBV4-2 with TRBJ1-5, with 8 nucleotides matching TRBD1. Per germline, CDR1 LGHNA and CDR2 YNFKEQ. V shed 0 bases and J 6 bases; nucleotides not matched to a gene: 7. The CDR3 is 16 amino acids. The CDR3 DNA follows: TGTGCCAGCAGCCAAGAGGCTGGACAGGGCGGTCAGCCCCAGCATTTT. The encoded protein is CASSQEAGQGGQPQHF.

The V call is TRBV7-9, the J call TRBJ2-7, with D unresolved. V was cut by 1 base and J by 1 base, with 8 bases left in between. Germline CDR1 SEHNR, CDR2 FQNEAQ (reference sequence). The CDR3 length is 14 residues. The CDR3 DNA follows: TGTGCCAGCAGCTTAGATTCGTTATCCTACGAGCAGTACTTC. This translates into CASSLDSLSYEQYF. The whole variable domain, filled in from reference TRBV7-9 and TRBJ2-7, reads DTGVSQNPRHKITKRGQNVTFRCDPISEHNRLYWYRQTLGQGPEFLTYFQNEAQLEKSRLLSDRFSAERPKGSFSTLEIQRTEQGDSAMYLCASSLDSLSYEQYFGPGTRLTVT.